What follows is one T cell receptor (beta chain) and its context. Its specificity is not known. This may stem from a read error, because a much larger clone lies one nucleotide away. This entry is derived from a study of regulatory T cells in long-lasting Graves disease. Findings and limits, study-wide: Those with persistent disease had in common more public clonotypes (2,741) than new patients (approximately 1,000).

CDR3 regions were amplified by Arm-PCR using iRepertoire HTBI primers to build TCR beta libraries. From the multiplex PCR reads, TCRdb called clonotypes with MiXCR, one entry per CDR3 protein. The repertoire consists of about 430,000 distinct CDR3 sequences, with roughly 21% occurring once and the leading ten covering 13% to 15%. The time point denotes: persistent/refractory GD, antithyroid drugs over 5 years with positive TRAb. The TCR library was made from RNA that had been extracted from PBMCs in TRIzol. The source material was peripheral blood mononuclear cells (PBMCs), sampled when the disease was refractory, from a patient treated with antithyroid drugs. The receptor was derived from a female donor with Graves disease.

In nucleotides, the CDR3 is TGCAGTGCTGGATTAGAGGGGGGCAATGAGCAGTTCTTC. Amino acids: CSAGLEGGNEQFF. The rearrangement joins TRBV20-1 to TRBJ2-1; the D gene could be TRBD1 or TRBD2 (6 bases each). This CDR3 comprises 13 residues. CDR1 is DFQATT and CDR2 is SNEGSKA in the germline V gene (reference sequence). Trimming pared 5 bases from V and 6 bases from J, leaving 14 bases between.